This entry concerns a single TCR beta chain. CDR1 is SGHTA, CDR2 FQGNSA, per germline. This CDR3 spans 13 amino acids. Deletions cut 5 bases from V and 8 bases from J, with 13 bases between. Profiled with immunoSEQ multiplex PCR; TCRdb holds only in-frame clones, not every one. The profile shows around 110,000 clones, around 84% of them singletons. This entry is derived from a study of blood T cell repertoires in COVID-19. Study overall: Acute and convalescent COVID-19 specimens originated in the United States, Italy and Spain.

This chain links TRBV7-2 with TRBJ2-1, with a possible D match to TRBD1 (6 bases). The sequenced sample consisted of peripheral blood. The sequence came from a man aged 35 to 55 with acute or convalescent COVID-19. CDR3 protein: CASSLHRVDEQFF. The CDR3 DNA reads TGTGCCAGCAGCCTCCACAGGGTCGATGAGCAGTTCTTC.